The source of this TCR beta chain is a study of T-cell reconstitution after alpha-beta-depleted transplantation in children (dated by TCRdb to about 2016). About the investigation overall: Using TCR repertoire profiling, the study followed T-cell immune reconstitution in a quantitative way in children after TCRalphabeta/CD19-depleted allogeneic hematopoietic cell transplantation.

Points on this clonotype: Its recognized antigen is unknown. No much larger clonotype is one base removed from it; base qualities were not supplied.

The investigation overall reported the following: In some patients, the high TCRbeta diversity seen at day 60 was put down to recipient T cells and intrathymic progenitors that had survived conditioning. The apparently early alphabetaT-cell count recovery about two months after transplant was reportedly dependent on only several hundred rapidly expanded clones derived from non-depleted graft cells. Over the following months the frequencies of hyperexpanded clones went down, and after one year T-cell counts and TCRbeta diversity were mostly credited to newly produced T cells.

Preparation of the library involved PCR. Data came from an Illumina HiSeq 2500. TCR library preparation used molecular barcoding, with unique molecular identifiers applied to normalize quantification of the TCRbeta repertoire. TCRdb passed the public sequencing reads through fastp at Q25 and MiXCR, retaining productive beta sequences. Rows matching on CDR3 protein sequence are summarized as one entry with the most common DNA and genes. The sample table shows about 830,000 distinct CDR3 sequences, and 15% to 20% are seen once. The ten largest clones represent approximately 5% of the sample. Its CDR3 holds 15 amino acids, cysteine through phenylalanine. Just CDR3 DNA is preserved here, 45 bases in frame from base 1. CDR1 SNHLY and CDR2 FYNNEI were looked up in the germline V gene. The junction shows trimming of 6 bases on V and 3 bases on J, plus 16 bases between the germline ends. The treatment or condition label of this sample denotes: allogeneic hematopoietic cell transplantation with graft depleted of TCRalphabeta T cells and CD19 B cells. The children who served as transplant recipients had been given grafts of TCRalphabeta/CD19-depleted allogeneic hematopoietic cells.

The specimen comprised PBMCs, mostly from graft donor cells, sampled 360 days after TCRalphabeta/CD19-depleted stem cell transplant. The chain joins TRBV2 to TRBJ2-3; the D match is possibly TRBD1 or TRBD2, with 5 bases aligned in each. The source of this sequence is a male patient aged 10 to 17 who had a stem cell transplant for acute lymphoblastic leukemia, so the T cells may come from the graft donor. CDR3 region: CASRVGGVGTDTQYF. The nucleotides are TGTGCCAGCAGAGTTGGGGGTGTTGGGACAGATACGCAGTATTTT.